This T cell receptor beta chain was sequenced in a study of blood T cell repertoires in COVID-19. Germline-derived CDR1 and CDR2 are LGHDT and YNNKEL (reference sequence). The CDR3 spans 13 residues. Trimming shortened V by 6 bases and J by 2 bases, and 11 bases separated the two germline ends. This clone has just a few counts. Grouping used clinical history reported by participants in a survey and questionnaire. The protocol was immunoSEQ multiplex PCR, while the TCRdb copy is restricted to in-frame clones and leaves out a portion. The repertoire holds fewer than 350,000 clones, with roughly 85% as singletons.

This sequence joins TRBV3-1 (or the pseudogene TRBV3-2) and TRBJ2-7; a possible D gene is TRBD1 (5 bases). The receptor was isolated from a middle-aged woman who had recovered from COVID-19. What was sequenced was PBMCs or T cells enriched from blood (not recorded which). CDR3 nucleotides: TGTGCCAGCAGTAGGACAACCACCTACGAGCAGTACTTC. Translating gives CASSRTTTYEQYF.